Presented here are 19 T cell receptor beta chains from one specimen sequenced in a study of cytomegalovirus exposure and HLA in healthy donors (dated by TCRdb to about 2017). The library was made by the immunoSEQ multiplex PCR assay. A mixture of 60 forward primers for TCR Vbeta segments and 13 reverse primers for TCR Jbeta segments was used in the multiplex PCR. Not all clones reach the TCRdb copy of this immuneACCESS table, which keeps in-frame sequences only. Checked studies attribute under half of the gap to unresolved V genes and leave the rest unexplained. This sample is represented by 150,000 to 200,000 clones; roughly 74% of them were singletons. Of the sample, less than 5% is held by the ten largest clones. The specimen sequenced was PBMCs. These receptors were collected from a male donor in good health and CMV-seronegative.

This clone was recorded only once. The chain recombines TRBV6-1 with TRBJ1-5; the match to TRBD1 covers 8 bases. The ends lost 5 bases at V and 8 bases at J; junction bases unmatched: 8. CDR3 length equals 14 residues. In germline, CDR1 is MNHNS, CDR2 SASEGT. CDR3 sequence reads: CASSRGEGQEPQHF. DNA of the CDR3: TGTGCCAGCAGTAGGGGGGAGGGACAGGAGCCCCAGCATTTT.

V and J are TRBV7-2 and TRBJ2-7; tentative D call: TRBD2 (5 bases). The CDR3 is made up of 15 amino acids. V lost 1 base and J 2 bases, leaving 12 bases between the germline ends. Per germline, CDR1 SGHTA and CDR2 FQGNSA. In nucleotides, the CDR3 is TGTGCCAGCAGCTTAGAGTCGGGAAGGACCTACGAGCAGTACTTC. This gives the protein CASSLESGRTYEQYF. Based on the CDR3 plus reference TRBV7-2 and TRBJ2-7, the full variable domain is GAGVSQSPSNKVTEKGKDVELRCDPISGHTALYWYRQSLGQGLEFLIYFQGNSAPDKSGLPSDRFSAERTGGSVSTLTIQRTQQEDSAVYLCASSLESGRTYEQYFGPGTRLTVT.

The chain links TRBV28 to TRBJ1-1; perhaps TRBD1 as D (6 bases). Germline V gene data show CDR1 as MDHEN and CDR2 as SYDVKM. The V end lost 4 bases, the J end lost 1 base, and 13 bases lay between the germline ends. The CDR3 is made up of 15 amino acids. CDR3 region: CASSSRGGGNTEAFF. In nucleotides, the CDR3 is TGTGCCAGCAGTTCCCGGGGGGGCGGGAACACTGAAGCTTTCTTT.

This clone has a handful of counts. This chain uses TRBV30 with TRBJ2-5, with 8 bases identical to TRBD1. The J call may not be correct, given that the DNA end is closer to TRBJ2-7. In germline, CDR1 is GTSNPN, CDR2 SVGIG (reference sequence). The CDR3 has 16 residues. Here the CDR3 DNA reads TGTGCCTGGAAAGGGACAGGTGTCTTGAGCTCCTACGAGCAGTACTTC. This sequence encodes CAWKGTGVLSSYEQYF.

The CDR3 sequence: CASKSGPNQYEQYF. The DNA for the CDR3 is TGTGCCAGTAAAAGCGGGCCGAACCAATACGAGCAGTACTTC. The V call is TRBV19, the J call TRBJ2-7; weak D call: TRBD2 (6 bases). Between the trimmed V and J ends, which lost 7 bases and 4 bases, there was a span of 17 bases. CDR1 and CDR2 (germline): LNHDA, SQIVND (reference sequence). The CDR3 is made up of 14 amino acids.

This clone was seen ten or more times. This chain uses TRBV4-3 with TRBJ2-6; D unresolved. CDR3 length: 16 amino acids. The germline V and J ends were trimmed by 2 bases and 0 bases, with 8 bases remaining between them. Germline CDR1 and CDR2: LGHNA and YSLEER. CDR3 nucleotides: TGCGCCAGCAGCCAAACGGTCCACTCTGGGGCCAACGTCCTGACTTTC. It is translated as CASSQTVHSGANVLTF.

The J gene is TRBJ2-7, the V gene TRBV4-3, with D maybe TRBD1 (6 bases). Per the germline V gene, CDR1 is LGHNA and CDR2 is YSLEER. V shed 2 bases and J shed 0 bases, with 14 bases lying between them. The CDR3 spans 16 residues. As DNA, the CDR3 is TGCGCCAGCAGCCAACCAGGGACATCTAGCTCCTACGAGCAGTACTTC. This gives the protein CASSQPGTSSSYEQYF.

This clone was picked up one time. The chain joins TRBV5-5 to TRBJ2-7, with 10 bases that match TRBD2. Unmatched junction bases numbered 8, after V lost 4 bases and J lost 4 bases. There are 15 residues in the CDR3. CDR1 is SGHKS, CDR2 YYEKEE, per germline (reference sequence). The CDR3 loop is CASSTLTSGFYEQYF. The CDR3, as DNA: TGTGCCAGCAGCACCTTGACTAGCGGGTTTTACGAGCAGTACTTC.

This chain links TRBV7-9 with TRBJ2-7; D ambiguous. The CDR3 covers 11 residues. Germline V gene data show CDR1 as SEHNR and CDR2 as FQNEAQ (reference sequence). Trimming took off 5 bases at V and 5 bases at J, with 7 bases between the two ends. The CDR3 sequence: CASSATDEQYF. In DNA, the CDR3 is TGTGCCAGCAGCGCCACGGACGAGCAGTACTTC.

This chain links TRBV9 with TRBJ2-5, with TRBD2 matching 9 bases. CDR1 SGDLS and CDR2 YYNGEE come from the germline V gene. V gave up 3 bases and J gave up 2 bases; unmatched junction bases: 11. CDR3 length: 17 residues. In DNA, the CDR3 is TGTGCCAGCAGCGAGCGGCTAGCGGGGAAGGTGCAAGAGACCCAGTACTTC. Translated, it gives CASSERLAGKVQETQYF. Supplemented by reference TRBV9 and TRBJ2-5, the full variable domain reads DSGVTQTPKHLITATGQRVTLRCSPRSGDLSVYWYQQSLDQGLQFLIQYYNGEERAKGNILERFSAQQFPDLHSELNLSSLELGDSALYFCASSERLAGKVQETQYFGPGTRLLVL.

The V call is TRBV6-5, the J call TRBJ2-5; possible D gene TRBD2, 5 bases. V was shortened by 4 bases and J by 5 bases, with 11 bases between the two germline ends. The CDR3 extends over 13 amino acids. Germline V gene lookup returns CDR1 MNHEY and CDR2 SVGAGI. CDR3 sequence reads: CASSFSSGETQYF. In nucleotides, the CDR3 is TGTGCCAGCAGTTTCTCGTCGGGGGAGACCCAGTACTTC.

The CDR3 DNA reads as TGTGCCAGCAGTTTATCAAACAAAAACGGCTACACCTTC. Encoded protein: CASSLSNKNGYTF. The V call is TRBV27, the J call TRBJ1-2; D is uncertain. Per the germline V gene, CDR1 is MNHEY and CDR2 is SMNVEV (reference sequence). This CDR3 spans 13 amino acids. V was trimmed by 0 bases and J by 8 bases, leaving 10 bases between them.

This chain uses TRBV21-1 with TRBJ2-7; the DNA was not used to check the table's D call, TRBD1. TRBV21-1 is a pseudogene segment. The CDR3 contains 16 residues. CDR3 sequence (DNA): TGTGCCAGCAGCAAATTCAAGGGGCAGATCTTCTACGAGCAGTACTTC. Protein sequence: CASSKFKGQIFYEQYF.

The chain is built from TRBV6-5 and TRBJ2-3; 7 positions match TRBD2. CDR1 and CDR2 (germline): MNHEY, SVGAGI. The length of the CDR3 is 15 residues. Germline trimming cut 6 bases from V and 0 bases from J; bases unmatched to any gene: 6. The CDR3 reads CASSRSGVSTDTQYF. The CDR3 nucleotides are TGTGCCAGCAGCCGCAGCGGGGTGAGCACAGATACGCAGTATTTT.

This clone showed up just a few times. The chain links TRBV5-4 to TRBJ2-1, with 10 bases identical to TRBD2. The length of the CDR3 is 18 residues. V lost 0 bases to trimming and J lost 4 bases; unmatched junction nucleotides: 10. Germline CDR1 SGHNT, CDR2 YYREEE (reference sequence). The CDR3 DNA is TGTGCCAGCAGCTTGGCGGGTCTAGCGGGAGTTCGGTACAATGAGCAGTTCTTC. Translating gives CASSLAGLAGVRYNEQFF.

This clone was seen only a few times. The CDR3: CASSVGLFGTGGAEQYF. The DNA for the CDR3 is TGTGCCAGCAGCGTAGGTTTGTTCGGGACAGGGGGAGCCGAGCAGTACTTC. The chain is built from TRBV9 and TRBJ2-7; 11 nucleotides match TRBD1. This CDR3 has 17 residues. CDR1 and CDR2 from the germline V gene are SGDLS and YYNGEE. Unmatched junction bases numbered 11, after V lost 0 bases and J lost 6 bases.

The chain employs TRBV2 and TRBJ1-4; no reliable D call. V shed 4 bases and J shed 3 bases, with 6 bases lying between them. The CDR3 consists of 13 residues. Germline values: CDR1 SNHLY, CDR2 FYNNEI. CDR3 region: CASSVRANEKLFF. The CDR3 DNA follows: TGTGCCAGCAGTGTTCGGGCTAATGAAAAACTGTTTTTT.

The chain employs TRBV7-9 and TRBJ2-7; a possible D gene is TRBD1 (6 bases). CDR3 length: 15 residues. V lost 4 bases and J lost 6, with 19 bases in between. Germline loops: CDR1 SEHNR, CDR2 FQNEAQ (reference sequence). The CDR3 is CASSWYRDTQLEQYF. The CDR3 DNA sequence: TGTGCCAGCAGCTGGTACAGGGACACGCAGCTCGAGCAGTACTTC.

A single count supports this clone. V and J are TRBV5-1 and TRBJ1-2, with D perhaps TRBD1 (6 bases). This CDR3 is 14 amino acids long. Germline CDR1 is SGHRS and CDR2 is YFSETQ. Trimming stripped 6 bases from V and 6 bases from J, with 18 bases between. Here the CDR3 reads CASTQAGGGDGYTF. In DNA, the CDR3 is TGCGCCAGCACGCAGGCGGGGGGCGGCGATGGCTACACCTTC. Filled out from reference TRBV5-1 and TRBJ1-2, the complete variable domain reads KAGVTQTPRYLIKTRGQQVTLSCSPISGHRSVSWYQQTPGQGLQFLFEYFSETQRNKGNFPGRFSGRQFSNSRSEMNVSTLELGDSALYLCASTQAGGGDGYTFGSGTRLTVV.